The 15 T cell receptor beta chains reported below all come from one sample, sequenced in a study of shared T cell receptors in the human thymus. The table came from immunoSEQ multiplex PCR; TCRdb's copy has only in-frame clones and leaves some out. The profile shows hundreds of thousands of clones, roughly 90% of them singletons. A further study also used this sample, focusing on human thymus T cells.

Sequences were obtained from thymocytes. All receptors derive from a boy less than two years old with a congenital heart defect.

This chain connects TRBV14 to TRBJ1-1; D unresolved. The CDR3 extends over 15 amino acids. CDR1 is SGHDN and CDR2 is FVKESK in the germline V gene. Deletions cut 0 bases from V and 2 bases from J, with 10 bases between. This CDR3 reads CASSQERRSNTEAFF. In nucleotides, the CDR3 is TGTGCCAGCAGCCAAGAAAGGAGGTCAAACACTGAAGCTTTCTTT.

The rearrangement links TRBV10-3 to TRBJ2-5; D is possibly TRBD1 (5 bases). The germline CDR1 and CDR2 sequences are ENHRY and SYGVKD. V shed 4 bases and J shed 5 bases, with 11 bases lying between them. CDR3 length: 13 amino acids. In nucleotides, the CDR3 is TGTGCCATCAGTGGGGGCCGGTCGGAGACCCAGTACTTC. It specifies CAISGGRSETQYF.

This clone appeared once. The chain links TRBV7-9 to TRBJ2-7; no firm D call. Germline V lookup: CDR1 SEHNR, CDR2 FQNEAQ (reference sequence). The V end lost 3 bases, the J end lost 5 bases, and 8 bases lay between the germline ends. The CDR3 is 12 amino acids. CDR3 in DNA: TGTGCCAGCAGCTTCGTTCCCCACGAGCAGTACTTC. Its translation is CASSFVPHEQYF.

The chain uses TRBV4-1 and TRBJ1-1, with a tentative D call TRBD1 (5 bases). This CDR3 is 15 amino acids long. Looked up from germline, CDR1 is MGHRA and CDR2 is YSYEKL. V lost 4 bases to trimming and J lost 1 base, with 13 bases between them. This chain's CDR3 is CASSPERGGNTEAFF. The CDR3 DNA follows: TGCGCCAGCAGCCCCGAGCGGGGCGGGAACACTGAAGCTTTCTTT.

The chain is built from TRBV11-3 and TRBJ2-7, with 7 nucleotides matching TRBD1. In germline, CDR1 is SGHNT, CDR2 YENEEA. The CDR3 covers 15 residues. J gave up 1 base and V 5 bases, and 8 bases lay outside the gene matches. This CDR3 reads CASSPDRERSYEQYF. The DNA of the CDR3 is TGTGCCAGCAGCCCCGACAGGGAAAGGTCCTACGAGCAGTACTTC.

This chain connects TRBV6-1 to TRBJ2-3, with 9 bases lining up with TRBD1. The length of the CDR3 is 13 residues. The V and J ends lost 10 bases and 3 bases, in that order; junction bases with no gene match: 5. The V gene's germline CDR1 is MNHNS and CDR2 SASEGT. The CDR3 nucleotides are TGTGCCACCATGACAGGGGGGACAGATACGCAGTATTTT. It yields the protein CATMTGGTDTQYF.

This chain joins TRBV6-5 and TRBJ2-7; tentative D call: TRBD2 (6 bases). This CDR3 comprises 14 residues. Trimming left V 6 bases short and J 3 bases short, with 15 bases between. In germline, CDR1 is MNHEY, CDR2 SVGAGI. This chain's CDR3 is CASSFRELVYEQYF. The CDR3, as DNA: TGTGCCAGCAGCTTTCGGGAGCTGGTCTACGAGCAGTACTTC.

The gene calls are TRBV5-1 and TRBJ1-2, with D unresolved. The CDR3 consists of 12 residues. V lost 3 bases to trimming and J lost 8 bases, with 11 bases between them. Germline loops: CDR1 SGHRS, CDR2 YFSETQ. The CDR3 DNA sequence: TGCGCCAGCAGCTCCGGGAGGCGCGGCTACACCTTC. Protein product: CASSSGRRGYTF.

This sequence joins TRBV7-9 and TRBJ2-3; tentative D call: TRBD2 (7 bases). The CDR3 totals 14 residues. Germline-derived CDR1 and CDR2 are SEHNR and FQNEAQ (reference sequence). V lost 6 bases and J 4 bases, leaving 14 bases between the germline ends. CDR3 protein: CASRRERGADTQYF. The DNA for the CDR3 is TGTGCCAGCAGGCGGGAGAGGGGGGCAGATACGCAGTATTTT. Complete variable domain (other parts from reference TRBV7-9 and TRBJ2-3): DTGVSQNPRHKITKRGQNVTFRCDPISEHNRLYWYRQTLGQGPEFLTYFQNEAQLEKSRLLSDRFSAERPKGSFSTLEIQRTEQGDSAMYLCASRRERGADTQYFGPGTRLTVL.

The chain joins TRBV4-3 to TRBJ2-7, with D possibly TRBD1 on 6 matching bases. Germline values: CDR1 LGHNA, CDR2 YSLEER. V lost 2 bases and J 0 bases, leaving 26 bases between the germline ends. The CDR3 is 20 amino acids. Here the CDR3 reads CASSQRPVRDIGVSSYEQYF. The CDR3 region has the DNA TGCGCCAGCAGCCAACGCCCTGTCAGGGACATCGGGGTTAGCTCCTACGAGCAGTACTTC.

CDR3 in amino acids: CSVPSGGQGRETQYF. CDR3 bases: TGCAGCGTCCCCAGCGGGGGACAGGGGAGGGAGACCCAGTACTTC. V gene TRBV29-1 combines with J gene TRBJ2-5, with TRBD1 matching over 10 bases. Germline V gene sequence: CDR1 SQVTM, CDR2 ANQGSEA. Unmatched junction bases numbered 12, after V lost 6 bases and J lost 5 bases. The CDR3 is 15 residues long.

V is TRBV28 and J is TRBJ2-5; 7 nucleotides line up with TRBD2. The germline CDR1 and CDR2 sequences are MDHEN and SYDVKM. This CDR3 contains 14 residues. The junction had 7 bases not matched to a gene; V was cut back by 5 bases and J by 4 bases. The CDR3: CASSQRTSSETQYF. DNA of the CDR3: TGTGCCAGCAGTCAGCGGACTAGTTCAGAGACCCAGTACTTC.

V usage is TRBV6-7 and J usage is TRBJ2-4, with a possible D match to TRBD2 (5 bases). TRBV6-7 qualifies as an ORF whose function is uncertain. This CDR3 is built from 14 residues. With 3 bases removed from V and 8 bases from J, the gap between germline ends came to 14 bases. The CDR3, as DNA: TGTGCCAGCAGTTATAAGGCACCGAGGGACATTCAGTACTTC. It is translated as CASSYKAPRDIQYF.

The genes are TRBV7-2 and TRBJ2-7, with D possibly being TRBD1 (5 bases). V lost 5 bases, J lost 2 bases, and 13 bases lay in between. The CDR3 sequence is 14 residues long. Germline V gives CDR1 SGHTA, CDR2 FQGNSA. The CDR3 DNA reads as TGTGCCAGCAGCCGTCAGGGCGGCACCTACGAGCAGTACTTC. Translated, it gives CASSRQGGTYEQYF. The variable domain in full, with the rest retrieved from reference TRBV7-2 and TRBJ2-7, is GAGVSQSPSNKVTEKGKDVELRCDPISGHTALYWYRQSLGQGLEFLIYFQGNSAPDKSGLPSDRFSAERTGGSVSTLTIQRTQQEDSAVYLCASSRQGGTYEQYFGPGTRLTVT.

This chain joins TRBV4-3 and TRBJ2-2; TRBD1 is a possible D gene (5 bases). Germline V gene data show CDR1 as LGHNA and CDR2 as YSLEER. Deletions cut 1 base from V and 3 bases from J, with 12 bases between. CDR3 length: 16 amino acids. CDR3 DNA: TGCGCCAGCAGCCAAGGGGGCGCAGGTGACACCGGGGAGCTGTTTTTT. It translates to CASSQGGAGDTGELFF.